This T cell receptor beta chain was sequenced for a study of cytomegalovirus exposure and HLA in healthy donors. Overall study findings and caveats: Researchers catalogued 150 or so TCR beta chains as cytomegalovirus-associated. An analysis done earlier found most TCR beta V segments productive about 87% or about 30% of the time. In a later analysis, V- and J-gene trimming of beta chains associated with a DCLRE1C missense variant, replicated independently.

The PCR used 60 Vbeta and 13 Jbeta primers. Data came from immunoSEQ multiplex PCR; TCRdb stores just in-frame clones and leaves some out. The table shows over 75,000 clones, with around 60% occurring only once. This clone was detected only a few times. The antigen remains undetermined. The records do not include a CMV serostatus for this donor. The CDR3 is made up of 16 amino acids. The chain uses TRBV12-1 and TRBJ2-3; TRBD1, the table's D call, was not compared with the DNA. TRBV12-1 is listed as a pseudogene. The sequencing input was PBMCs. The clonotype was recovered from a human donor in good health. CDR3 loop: CASSCRQTTSTDTQYF. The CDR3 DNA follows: TGTGCCAGCAGCTGCCGACAGACCACTAGCACAGATACGCAGTATTTT.